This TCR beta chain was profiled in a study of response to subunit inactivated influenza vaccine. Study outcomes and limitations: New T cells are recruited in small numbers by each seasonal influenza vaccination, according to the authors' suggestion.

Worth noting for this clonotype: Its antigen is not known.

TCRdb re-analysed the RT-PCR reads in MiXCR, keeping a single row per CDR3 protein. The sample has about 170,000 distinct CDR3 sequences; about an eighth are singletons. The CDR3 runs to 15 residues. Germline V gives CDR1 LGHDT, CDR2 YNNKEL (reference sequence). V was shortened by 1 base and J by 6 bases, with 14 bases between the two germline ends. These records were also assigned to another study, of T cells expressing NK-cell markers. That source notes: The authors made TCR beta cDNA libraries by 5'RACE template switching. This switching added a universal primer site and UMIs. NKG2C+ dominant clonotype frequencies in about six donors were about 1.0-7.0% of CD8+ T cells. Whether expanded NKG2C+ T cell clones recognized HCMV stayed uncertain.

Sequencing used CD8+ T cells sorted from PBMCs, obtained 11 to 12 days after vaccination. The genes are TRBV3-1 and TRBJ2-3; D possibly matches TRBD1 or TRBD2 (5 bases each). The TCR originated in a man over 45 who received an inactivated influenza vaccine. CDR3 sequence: CASSQGGAERDTQYF. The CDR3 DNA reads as TGTGCCAGCAGCCAAGGGGGCGCCGAGCGGGATACGCAGTATTTT.